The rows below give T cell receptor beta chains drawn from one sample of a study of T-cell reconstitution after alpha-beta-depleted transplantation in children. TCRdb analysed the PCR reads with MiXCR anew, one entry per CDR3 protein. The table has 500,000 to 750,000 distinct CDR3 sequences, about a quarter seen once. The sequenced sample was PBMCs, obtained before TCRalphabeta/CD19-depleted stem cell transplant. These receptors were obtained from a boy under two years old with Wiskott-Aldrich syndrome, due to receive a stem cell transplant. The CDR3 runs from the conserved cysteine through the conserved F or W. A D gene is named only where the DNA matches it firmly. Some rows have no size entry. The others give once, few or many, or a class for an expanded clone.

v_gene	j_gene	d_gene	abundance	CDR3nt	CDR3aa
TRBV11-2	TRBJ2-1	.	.	TGTGCCAGCAGCTTATGGAACTCCAGGTCCTACAATGAGCAGTTCTTC	CASSLWNSRSYNEQFF
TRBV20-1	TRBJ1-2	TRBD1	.	TGCAGTGCTCAAATGGACAGGGCCTATGGCTACACCTTC	CSAQMDRAYGYTF
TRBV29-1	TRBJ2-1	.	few	TGCAGCGTCCCTCCCTTTCGTGGGAAGGGTCGGGATGAGCAGTTCTTC	CSVPPFRGKGRDEQFF
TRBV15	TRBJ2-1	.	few	TGTGCCACCAGCAGTTTTGTAGCCACGAATGAGCAGTTCTTC	CATSSFVATNEQFF
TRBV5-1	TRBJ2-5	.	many	TGCGCCAGCAGCTTGGACGGAGAAGAGACCCAGTACTTC	CASSLDGEETQYF
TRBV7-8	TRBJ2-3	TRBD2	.	TGTGCCAGCAGCGGAGGACTAGCGGGAGTCATAGATACGCAGTATTTT	CASSGGLAGVIDTQYF
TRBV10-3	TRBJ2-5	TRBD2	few	TGTGCCATCAGCAGGACTAGCGGGAATCAAGAGACCCAGTACTTC	CAISRTSGNQETQYF
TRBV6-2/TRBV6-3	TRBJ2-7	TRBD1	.	TGTGCCAGCAGTTACCTATGGACAGGGACACCCTACGAGCAGTACTTC	CASSYLWTGTPYEQYF
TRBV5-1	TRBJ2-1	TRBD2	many	TGTGCCAGCAGCTTAAGGACTAGCGGAAACAATGAGCAGTTCTTC	CASSLRTSGNNEQFF
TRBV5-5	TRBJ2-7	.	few	TGTGCCAGCAGCTGGGGACTGAACCTCTACGAGCAGTACTTC	CASSWGLNLYEQYF
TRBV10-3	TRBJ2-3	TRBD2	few	TGTGCCATTCGGGGCCAGCGGGAGACGAACACAGATACGCAGTATTTT	CAIRGQRETNTDTQYF
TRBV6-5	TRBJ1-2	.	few	TGTGCCAGCAGTTACAACACAGGGCATGGCTACACCTTC	CASSYNTGHGYTF
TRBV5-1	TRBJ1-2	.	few	TGCGCCAGCAGCTTGGCTCCAGACGGATATGGCTACACCTTC	CASSLAPDGYGYTF
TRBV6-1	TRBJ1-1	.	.	TGTGCCAGCAGTGAAGACAGTTGGGGTGAAGCTTTCTTT	CASSEDSWGEAFF
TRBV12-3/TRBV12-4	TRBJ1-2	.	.	TGTGCCAGCAGTTGGACGGAAGGAGCTAACTATGGCTACACCTTC	CASSWTEGANYGYTF
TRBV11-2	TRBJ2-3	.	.	TGTGCCAGCAGCCCCCTCGGTGCCTTGACGCAGTATTTT	CASSPLGALTQYF
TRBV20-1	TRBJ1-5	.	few	TGCAGTGCTAGAGTGTCGGGGGCCCAGCCCCAGCATTTT	CSARVSGAQPQHF
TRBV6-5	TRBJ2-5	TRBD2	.	TGTGCCAGCAGTTACTCTGGGGGAGGGCCGCGGGCCCAGTACTTC	CASSYSGGGPRAQYF
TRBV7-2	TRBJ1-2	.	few	TGTGCCAGCAGCTTAGACAGGGCCCGATCTGTCTATGGCTACACCTTC	CASSLDRARSVYGYTF
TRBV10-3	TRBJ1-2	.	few	TGTGCCATCAGTGCCCCGGGGGACTATGGCTACACCTTC	CAISAPGDYGYTF
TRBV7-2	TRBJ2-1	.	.	TGTGCCAGCAGCTTAGCGGCTACTAACTACTACTACAATGAGCAGTTCTTC	CASSLAATNYYYNEQFF
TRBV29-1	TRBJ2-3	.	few	TGCAGCGTTGAAGGTGTGCAGGGCGGTACGCAGTATTTT	CSVEGVQGGTQYF
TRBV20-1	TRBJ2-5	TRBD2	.	TGCAGTGCTAGTGAAGCACCAGCGGGAGCACAGCAGACCCAGTACTTC	CSASEAPAGAQQTQYF
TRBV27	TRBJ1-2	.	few	TGTGCCAGCAGTCCCCTCCGGGGGGGAGGGAACTATGGCTACACCTTC	CASSPLRGGGNYGYTF
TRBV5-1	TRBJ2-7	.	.	TGCGCCAGCAGCTTGAAGACAAGCAGCTACGAGCAGTACTTC	CASSLKTSSYEQYF
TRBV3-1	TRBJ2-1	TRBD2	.	TGTGCCAGCAGCCAGCACGCGACTAGCGGCAATGAGCAGTTCTTC	CASSQHATSGNEQFF
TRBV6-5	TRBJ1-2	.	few	TGTGCCAGCAGTCTACGCTGGGGACTCAACTATGGCTACACCTTC	CASSLRWGLNYGYTF
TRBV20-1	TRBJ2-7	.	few	TGCAGTGCTAGAGATCCCCCGGTGGCGGGCTTC	CSARDPPVAGF
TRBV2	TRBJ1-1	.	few	TGTGCCAGCAGTGAAGAGGCAGGGCGCACTGAAGCTTTCTTT	CASSEEAGRTEAFF
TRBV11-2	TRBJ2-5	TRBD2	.	TGTGCCAGCAGCTCAAAGGGACTAGCGGGAGGGAGGAGGGAGACCCAGTACTTC	CASSSKGLAGGRRETQYF
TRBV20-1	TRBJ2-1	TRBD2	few	TGCAGTCCTAGAGATGTGGGACTAGCGTACAATGAGCAGTTCTTC	CSPRDVGLAYNEQFF
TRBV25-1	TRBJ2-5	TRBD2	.	TGTGCCAGCAGTGAAGGGCGACTAGCGGGAGGGTTTCAAGAGACCCAGTACTTC	CASSEGRLAGGFQETQYF
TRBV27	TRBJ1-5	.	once	TGTGCCAGCAGCCGACTGGGGAATCAGCCCCAGCATTTT	CASSRLGNQPQHF
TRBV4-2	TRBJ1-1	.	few	TGTGCCAGCAGCCAGCCTCACAACACTGAAGCTTTCTTT	CASSQPHNTEAFF
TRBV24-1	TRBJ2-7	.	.	TGTGCCACCAGTGGGGGCCCTGCCCACGAGCAGTACTTC	CATSGGPAHEQYF
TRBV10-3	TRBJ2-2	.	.	TGTGCCATCACGACAACATATGCCGGGGAGCTGTTTTTT	CAITTTYAGELFF
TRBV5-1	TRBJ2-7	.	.	TGCGCCAGCAGCTATGGGGGCTCATTATACGAGCAGTACTTC	CASSYGGSLYEQYF
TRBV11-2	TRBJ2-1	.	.	TGTGCCAGCAGCTTAGAACCTGGGGGCGGATCGAATGAGCAGTTCTTC	CASSLEPGGGSNEQFF
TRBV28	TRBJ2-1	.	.	TGTGCCAGCGGATTGGACTCTGACAATGAGCAGTTCTTC	CASGLDSDNEQFF
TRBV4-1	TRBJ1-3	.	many	TGCGCCAGCAGCCAAGATTCTGCTACTGGAAACACCATATATTTT	CASSQDSATGNTIYF
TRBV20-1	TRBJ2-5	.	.	TGCAGTGCTAGCAACCCTAGCGTCCAACAAGAGACCCAGTACTTC	CSASNPSVQQETQYF
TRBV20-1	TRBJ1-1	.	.	TGCAGTGCGCCGGGACGGACGAACACTGAAGCTTTCTTT	CSAPGRTNTEAFF
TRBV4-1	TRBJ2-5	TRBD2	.	TGCGCCAGCAGCCCAGCGGGAGGGCCTCATGAGACCCAGTACTTC	CASSPAGGPHETQYF
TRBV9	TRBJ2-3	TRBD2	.	TGTGCCAGCAGCGTAGACCCCCTTACTAGCGGGAGAGGCACAGATACGCAGTATTTT	CASSVDPLTSGRGTDTQYF
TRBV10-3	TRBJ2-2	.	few	TGTGCCATCAGTCGGGGCAAACCGAACACCGGGGAGCTGTTTTTT	CAISRGKPNTGELFF